The clone carrying this TCR beta chain was observed many times. Diagnosis rested on symptoms, serum thyroxine and TRAb, thyroid ultrasound, and orbital computed tomography. Authors of the study amplified TCR beta CDR3 regions from RNA transcripts. HTBI primers were employed in a first-round RT-PCR of the TCR CDR3. TCRdb processed the multiplex PCR reads anew with MiXCR; each CDR3 protein has one entry. The repertoire holds about 480,000 distinct CDR3 sequences, around a quarter seen once, with approximately 10% in the top ten. The data stem from a study of T cells in Graves' hyperthyroidism and ophthalmopathy. The receptor comes from a woman aged 25 to 39 with Graves' ophthalmopathy. The specimen sequenced was blood.

The CDR3 DNA is TGTGCCAGCAGTGAAGTGAGGGGGACTGAAGCTTTCTTT. Protein sequence: CASSEVRGTEAFF. The chain joins TRBV6-1 to TRBJ1-1; tentatively, D is TRBD1 (6 bases). CDR1 is MNHNS, CDR2 SASEGT, per germline. V dropped 1 base and J dropped 5 bases, with 8 bases sitting between them. The CDR3 sequence is 13 residues long.